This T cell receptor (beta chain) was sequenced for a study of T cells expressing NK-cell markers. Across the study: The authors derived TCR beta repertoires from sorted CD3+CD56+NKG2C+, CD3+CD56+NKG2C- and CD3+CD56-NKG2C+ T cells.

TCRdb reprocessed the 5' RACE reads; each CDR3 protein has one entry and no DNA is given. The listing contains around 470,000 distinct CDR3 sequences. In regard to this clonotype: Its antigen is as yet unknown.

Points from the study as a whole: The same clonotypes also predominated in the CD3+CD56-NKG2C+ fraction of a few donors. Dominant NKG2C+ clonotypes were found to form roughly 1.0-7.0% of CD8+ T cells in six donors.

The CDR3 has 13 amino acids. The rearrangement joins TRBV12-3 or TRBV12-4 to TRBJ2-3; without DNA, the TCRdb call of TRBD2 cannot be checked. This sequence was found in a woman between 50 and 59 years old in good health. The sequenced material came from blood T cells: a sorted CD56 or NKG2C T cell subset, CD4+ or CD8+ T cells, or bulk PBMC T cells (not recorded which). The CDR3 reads CASRLAGGHTQYF.